The clone carrying this T cell receptor beta chain was counted between two and nine times. This entry comes from a study of blood T cell repertoires in COVID-19. For the study at large: Sites in the United States, Italy and Spain provided acute and convalescent COVID-19 samples.

Trimming cost V 5 bases and J 3 bases; bases outside gene matches: 5. The V gene's germline CDR1 is SNHLY and CDR2 FYNNEI. The CDR3 extends over 15 amino acids. Assay: immunoSEQ multiplex PCR; the TCRdb copy retains only in-frame clones and omits some. The data contain around 60,000 clones, around 91% of them singletons. This rearrangement joins TRBV2 to TRBJ1-5; 9 positions agree with TRBD1. Sequencing was carried out using peripheral blood. This sequence was found in an older woman with active COVID-19. CDR3 bases: TGTGCCAGCAGTTGGGACAGGGAAAACAATCAGCCCCAGCATTTT. Protein: CASSWDRENNQPQHF.